The 19 T cell receptor beta chains reported below all come from one sample, sequenced in a study of CD8 T cells in ankylosing spondylitis. TCRdb recomputed calls from the 5' RACE reads with MiXCR, one row per CDR3 protein. The repertoire holds approximately 220,000 distinct CDR3 sequences, with roughly 24% as singletons. Sequencing used blood, either unsorted or a sorted T cell fraction (not recorded which). The receptors were sampled from a male donor with ankylosing spondylitis or in good health (not recorded which).

This clonotype appeared many times. The rearrangement joins TRBV9 to TRBJ1-6; TRBD1 might be the D (5 bases). Germline values: CDR1 SGDLS, CDR2 YYNGEE. V was shortened by 4 bases and J by 6 bases, with 14 bases between the two germline ends. The CDR3 sequence is 15 residues long. In nucleotides, the CDR3 is TGTGCCAGCAGCTCTGTACCTGGGGCTAATTCACCCCTCCACTTT. Its protein product is CASSSVPGANSPLHF.

The CDR3 DNA follows: TGCAGTGCTAGAGATCTTAGAAGCACGGGGGCCACAGAGTTCTTC. Translated: CSARDLRSTGATEFF. This sequence joins TRBV20-1 and TRBJ2-1; D may correspond to TRBD1 or TRBD2 (6 bases each). Germline CDR1 and CDR2: DFQATT and SNEGSKA (reference sequence). V lost 0 bases and J 14 bases, leaving 23 bases between the germline ends. The CDR3 runs 15 residues.

The chain has TRBV10-3 and TRBJ2-7; the D gene is possibly TRBD2 (5 bases). With 3 bases removed from V and 2 bases from J, the gap between germline ends came to 11 bases. Germline CDR1 and CDR2: ENHRY and SYGVKD. This CDR3 is 14 amino acids long. The CDR3 DNA follows: TGTGCCATCAGTGACAGCGGCAAAACCTACGAGCAGTACTTC. This codes for CAISDSGKTYEQYF.

The genes are TRBV29-1 and TRBJ1-2; TRBD1 might be the D (6 bases). The V gene's germline CDR1 is SQVTM and CDR2 ANQGSEA. The V end was cut by 5 bases, the J end by 8 bases, with 21 bases between. The length of the CDR3 is 14 residues. The CDR3 nucleotides are TGCAGCGTTACCCCAACCGGGGGGGCGAGCGGCTACACCTTC. Protein sequence: CSVTPTGGASGYTF.

There are a few counts of this clonotype. This chain joins TRBV12-3 or TRBV12-4 and TRBJ2-1; 13 nucleotides line up with TRBD2. Unmatched junction bases numbered 7, after V lost 5 bases and J lost 15 bases. This CDR3 has 13 amino acids. The CDR3 loop reads CASSKLAGGLVFF. The CDR3, as DNA: TGTGCCAGCAGTAAACTAGCGGGAGGGCTAGTGTTCTTC.

This clonotype was seen repeatedly, ten times or more. The J gene is TRBJ2-7, the V gene TRBV7-2, with D unresolved. Looked up from germline, CDR1 is SGHTA and CDR2 is FQGNSA. This CDR3 has 14 amino acids. V lost 3 bases to trimming and J lost 3 bases, with 12 bases between them. CDR3 bases: TGTGCCAGCAGCTTTACCGGGCCACTCTACGAGCAGTACTTC. This gives the protein CASSFTGPLYEQYF.

This sequence joins TRBV10-3 and TRBJ1-3, with D hard to call. The CDR3 has 12 residues. Per germline, CDR1 ENHRY and CDR2 SYGVKD. The ends were cut back, 0 bases at V and 8 bases at J, with 5 bases in the middle. For the CDR3, the DNA is TGTGCCATCAGTGAGTCTCGGGACACCATATATTTT. Translating it yields CAISESRDTIYF.

This clonotype showed up just once. The V gene is TRBV20-1, the J gene TRBJ2-7; D is uncertain. The V end was cut by 4 bases, the J end by 3 bases, with 7 bases between. This CDR3 spans 11 amino acids. Looked up from germline, CDR1 is DFQATT and CDR2 is SNEGSKA (reference sequence). Here the CDR3 DNA reads TGCAGTGCTATGGGTGACTACGAGCAGTACTTC. Its translation: CSAMGDYEQYF.

J is TRBJ1-1 and V is TRBV29-1; D remains ambiguous. Germline V gene sequence: CDR1 SQVTM, CDR2 ANQGSEA. CDR3 length: 10 residues. V shed 1 base and J shed 11 bases, with 8 bases lying between them. CDR3 nucleotide sequence: TGCAGCGTTGAAGGACCGAAGGCTTTCTTT. It yields the protein CSVEGPKAFF. Full variable domain (outside the CDR3, taken from reference TRBV29-1 and TRBJ1-1): SAVISQKPSRDICQRGTSLTIQCQVDSQVTMMFWYRQQPGQSLTLIATANQGSEATYESGFVIDKFPISRPNLTFSTLTVSNMSPEDSSIYLCSVEGPKAFFGQGTRLTVV.

Many counts were recorded for this clonotype. This sequence joins TRBV5-6 and TRBJ2-1, with D unresolved. This CDR3 is built from 15 residues. Germline loops: CDR1 SGHDT, CDR2 YYEEEE. Trimming removed 0 bases at V and 5 bases at J, with 12 bases between. The CDR3 DNA reads as TGTGCCAGCAGCTTGGGTTTGCGGAGTGACAATGAGCAGTTCTTC. This gives the protein CASSLGLRSDNEQFF.

At least ten counts were recorded for this clonotype. The chain is built from TRBV7-2 and TRBJ2-5; 9 positions match TRBD1. The V segment lost 2 bases and the J segment 5 bases; nucleotides outside the gene matches: 12. Germline assignment: CDR1 SGHTA and CDR2 FQGNSA. CDR3 size: 17 residues. CDR3 residues: CASSLSPGTGSVETQYF. As DNA, the CDR3 is TGTGCCAGCAGCTTATCGCCAGGGACAGGGTCTGTGGAGACCCAGTACTTC.

This clonotype was picked up many times. The rearrangement uses TRBV18 and TRBJ1-5; 8 bases align to TRBD1. Looked up from germline, CDR1 is KGHSH and CDR2 is LQKENI. V shed 5 bases, J shed 6 bases, and the junction held 9 bases outside the gene matches. CDR3 length: 15 amino acids. In DNA, the CDR3 is TGTGCCAGCTCAGTAGCTAGGACAGGGAGTCAGCCCCAGCATTTT. Amino acids: CASSVARTGSQPQHF. The entire variable domain, with the rest obtained from reference TRBV18 and TRBJ1-5, is as follows: NAGVMQNPRHLVRRRGQEARLRCSPMKGHSHVYWYRQLPEEGLKFMVYLQKENIIDESGMPKERFSAEFPKEGPSILRIQQVVRGDSAAYFCASSVARTGSQPQHFGDGTRLSIL.

As DNA, the CDR3 is TGTGCCAGCAGCTCAGGACTAGCGGGAGCATATGAGCAGTTCTTC. This sequence encodes CASSSGLAGAYEQFF. The V call is TRBV11-1, the J call TRBJ2-1; 13 positions agree with TRBD2. CDR1 and CDR2 from the germline V gene are SGHAT and FQDESV (reference sequence). The CDR3 contains 15 residues. V shed 4 bases, J shed 8 bases, and the junction held 5 bases outside the gene matches.

This clonotype was found many times. This chain connects TRBV9 to TRBJ2-3, with D uncertain. V was cut by 4 bases and J by 0 bases, with 9 bases left in between. The CDR3 spans 14 residues. CDR1 is SGDLS, CDR2 YYNGEE, per germline. CDR3 loop: CASSLSFSTDTQYF. The CDR3 DNA reads as TGTGCCAGCAGCCTTAGCTTTAGCACAGATACGCAGTATTTT.

This clonotype has a count of ten or more. The chain is built from TRBV5-1 and TRBJ2-1; 10 nucleotides line up with TRBD2. The V gene end was trimmed by 3 bases and the J gene end by 8 bases; junction bases not matched to a gene: 8. CDR1 is SGHRS and CDR2 is YFSETQ in the germline V gene. The CDR3 totals 15 residues. CDR3 residues: CASSSEREGVYEQFF. CDR3 coding DNA: TGCGCCAGCAGCTCCGAGCGGGAGGGGGTCTATGAGCAGTTCTTC.

The J gene is TRBJ2-1, the V gene TRBV20-1; no definite D call. Germline CDR1 reads DFQATT; CDR2 reads SNEGSKA (reference sequence). The CDR3 is made up of 13 amino acids. Trimming took 1 base from V and 8 from J, leaving 12 bases between them. CDR3 in amino acids: CSARGSTRYEQFF. The CDR3 DNA reads as TGCAGTGCTAGAGGAAGTACGCGGTATGAGCAGTTCTTC.

Remarks on this clonotype: Given a much more abundant clone one base away, this may be a read error. This sequence joins TRBV20-1 and TRBJ2-6, with D possibly TRBD1 on 7 matching bases. CDR1 is DFQATT and CDR2 is SNEGSKA in the germline V gene (reference sequence). This CDR3 has 16 residues. CDR3: CSAGTDRDSGANGLTF. The DNA for the CDR3 is TGCAGTGCTGGGACCGACAGGGACTCTGGGGCCAACGGCCTGACTTTC.

V usage is TRBV29-1 and J usage is TRBJ1-2; D might be TRBD1 (5 bases). The ends were cut back, 1 base at V and 4 bases at J, with 13 bases in the middle. Looked up from germline, CDR1 is SQVTM and CDR2 is ANQGSEA. The CDR3 totals 14 residues. CDR3 coding DNA: TGCAGCGTTGAAGGGGGGGTCCGGGGCTATGGCTACACCTTC. Its translation is CSVEGGVRGYGYTF. The full variable domain, in which reference TRBV29-1 and TRBJ1-2 provide the parts outside the CDR3, is SAVISQKPSRDICQRGTSLTIQCQVDSQVTMMFWYRQQPGQSLTLIATANQGSEATYESGFVIDKFPISRPNLTFSTLTVSNMSPEDSSIYLCSVEGGVRGYGYTFGSGTRLTVV.

As DNA, the CDR3 is TGTGCCAGCAGCCCTGGGGTAGCGGGATCCAAGGAGCAGTTCTTC. Translated: CASSPGVAGSKEQFF. The chain joins TRBV12-3 or TRBV12-4 to TRBJ2-1, with 8 positions matching TRBD2. With V trimmed by 6 bases and J by 10 bases, 14 bases remained unmatched. This CDR3 comprises 15 residues.